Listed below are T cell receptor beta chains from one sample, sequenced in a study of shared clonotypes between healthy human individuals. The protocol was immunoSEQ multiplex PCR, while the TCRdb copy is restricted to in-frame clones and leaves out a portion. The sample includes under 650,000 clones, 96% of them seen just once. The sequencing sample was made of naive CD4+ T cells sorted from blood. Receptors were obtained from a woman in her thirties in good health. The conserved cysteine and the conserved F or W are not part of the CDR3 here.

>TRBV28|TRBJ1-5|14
ASSFPHPSEYQPQH
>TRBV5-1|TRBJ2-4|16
ASSFLPSQDYAKNIQY
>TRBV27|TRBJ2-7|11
ASSFQGYYEQY
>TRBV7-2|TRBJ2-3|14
ASSFYPGLAADTQY
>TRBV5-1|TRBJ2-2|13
ASSLEAVNTGELF
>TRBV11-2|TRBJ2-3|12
ASKKRESTDTQY
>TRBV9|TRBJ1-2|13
ASSGERGGSYGYT
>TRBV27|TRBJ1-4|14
ASSPRQGTTNEKLF
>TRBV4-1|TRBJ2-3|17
ASSQDRRQGRQSTDTQY
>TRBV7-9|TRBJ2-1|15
ASSLYLGTGSYNEQF
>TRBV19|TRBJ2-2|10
ASSIRSGELF
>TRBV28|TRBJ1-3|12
ASSLAPPGNTIY
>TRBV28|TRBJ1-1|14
ASSPNTKGITQEAF
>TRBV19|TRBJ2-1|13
ASSIDQGTYNEQF
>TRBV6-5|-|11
ASSPRGTYEQY
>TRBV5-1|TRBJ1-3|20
ASSLGRGWDSSFRSLGNTIY
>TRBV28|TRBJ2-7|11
ASSPGAVYEQY
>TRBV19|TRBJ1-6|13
ASSRTHRENSPLH
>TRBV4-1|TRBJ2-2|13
ASSQVKRNTGELF
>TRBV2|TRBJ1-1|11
ASSDFTALGAF
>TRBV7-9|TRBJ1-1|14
ASSLGQGSLNTEAF
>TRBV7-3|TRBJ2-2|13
ASSVGQANTGELF
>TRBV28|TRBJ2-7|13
ASRSSGTGANEQY
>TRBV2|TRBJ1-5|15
ASSGRGQVNSNQPQH
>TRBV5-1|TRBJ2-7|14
ASSHDWGQGPYEQY
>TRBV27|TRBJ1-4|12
ASSLSFRGEKLF
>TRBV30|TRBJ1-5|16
AWSVGQAQSNSNQPQH
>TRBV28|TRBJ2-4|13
ASRPNEGAKNIQY
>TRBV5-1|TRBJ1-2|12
ASRPGQGKDGYT
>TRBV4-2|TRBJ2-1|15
ASSQEERGRGHNEQF
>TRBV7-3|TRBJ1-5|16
ASSLVWKDGISNQPQH
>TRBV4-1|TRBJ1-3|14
ASSQGDGVSGNTIY
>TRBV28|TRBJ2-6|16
ASSPSGEGPSGANVLT
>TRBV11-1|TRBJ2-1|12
ASSLLAAWDEQF
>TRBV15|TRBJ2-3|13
ATSRDFSGPDTQY
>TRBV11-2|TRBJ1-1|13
ASSLDGQGHTEAF
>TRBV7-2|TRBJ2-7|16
ASSLGGWRRGENYEQY
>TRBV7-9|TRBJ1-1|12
ASSRVERNTEAF
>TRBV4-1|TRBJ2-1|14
ASSPLGTRPYNEQF
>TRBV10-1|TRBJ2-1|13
ASSTTGLVWREQF
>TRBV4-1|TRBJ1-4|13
ASSHPGGGGEKLF
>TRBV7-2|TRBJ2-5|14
ASSLALLANQETQY
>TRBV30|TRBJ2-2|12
AWIAGGRTGELF
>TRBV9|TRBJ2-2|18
ASSPRDSGTSGTNTGELF
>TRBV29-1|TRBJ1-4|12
SVAGFATNEKLF
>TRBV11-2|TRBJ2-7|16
ASSLISLFGGSMNEQY
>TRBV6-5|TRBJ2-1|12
ASFSGTRVNEQF
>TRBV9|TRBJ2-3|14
ASSVADRGRTDTQY
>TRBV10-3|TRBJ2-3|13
AISPGQREIDTQY
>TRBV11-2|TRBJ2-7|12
ASSSPGRNYEQY
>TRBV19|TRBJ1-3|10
ASSIRTEPII
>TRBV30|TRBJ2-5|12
AWRDLAGLREQY
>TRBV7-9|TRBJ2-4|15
ASSLDRTGLAKNIQY
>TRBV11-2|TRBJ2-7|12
ASSLRQALGEQY